A single sample gave rise to the 15 T cell receptor beta chains below, sequenced in a study of PD-1 blockade in classical Hodgkin lymphoma. Sample time point: cycle 4 day 1 (C4D1), after 5 to 7 weeks of nivolumab. Each patient experienced a relapse that followed autologous stem cell transplantation, and brentuximab vedotin exposure varied. The data were produced by immunoSEQ multiplex PCR, yet TCRdb's version contains in-frame clones alone and is incomplete. In the table there are some 34,000 clones, less than 75% of which are singletons. This specimen was peripheral blood mononuclear cells (PBMCs), taken before the fourth cycle of nivolumab. These receptors all come from a human donor with classical Hodgkin lymphoma.

The J gene is TRBJ1-1, the V gene TRBV20-1, with D unclear. Trimming took off 2 bases at V and 5 bases at J, with 6 bases between the two ends. The CDR3 is made up of 11 amino acids. The V gene's germline CDR1 is DFQATT and CDR2 SNEGSKA (reference sequence). CDR3 in amino acids: CSARPVTEAFF. CDR3 sequence (DNA): TGCAGTGCTAGACCCGTGACTGAAGCTTTCTTT.

The table lists this clone with a count of one. The chain is built from TRBV19 and TRBJ2-7; 10 bases agree with TRBD1. Trimming cost V 5 bases and J 2 bases; bases outside gene matches: 6. This CDR3 has 15 residues. Germline CDR1 is LNHDA and CDR2 is SQIVND (reference sequence). The CDR3 reads CASSYRDRGPYEQYF. In DNA, the CDR3 is TGTGCCAGTAGTTACCGGGACAGGGGTCCCTACGAGCAGTACTTC.

The rearrangement links TRBV11-2 to TRBJ2-2; unclear D gene. This CDR3 is built from 14 residues. Germline V gives CDR1 SGHAT, CDR2 FQNNGV. The V gene lost 5 bases and the J gene lost 3 bases, with 10 bases spanning the gap. The CDR3 protein is CASSRSTYTGELFF. The CDR3 region has the DNA TGTGCCAGCAGCCGCTCTACCTACACCGGGGAGCTGTTTTTT.

V usage is TRBV19 and J usage is TRBJ1-1, with 7 bases identical to TRBD1. This CDR3 is 16 amino acids long. Germline loops: CDR1 LNHDA, CDR2 SQIVND (reference sequence). The J segment lost 1 base and the V segment lost 5 bases, leaving 10 bases of the junction unmatched. The CDR3 region is CASSPLPRTGNTEAFF. CDR3 DNA sequence: TGTGCCAGTAGTCCCCTACCCAGGACAGGGAACACTGAAGCTTTCTTT.

This clone appeared a few times. V usage is TRBV19 and J usage is TRBJ2-3; 13 bases are a match to TRBD2. The CDR3 is 17 residues long. Unmatched junction bases numbered 5, after V lost 2 bases and J lost 3 bases. Per germline, CDR1 LNHDA and CDR2 SQIVND (reference sequence). CDR3 DNA sequence: TGTGCCAGTAGTATACTCCGACTAGCGGGAGGAACAGATACGCAGTATTTT. Its protein product is CASSILRLAGGTDTQYF.

The chain employs TRBV7-3 and TRBJ2-1; 14 bases align to TRBD2. The V gene end was trimmed by 3 bases and the J gene end by 8 bases; junction bases not matched to a gene: 3. This CDR3 region has 15 residues. The germline V gene has CDR1 SGHTA and CDR2 FQGTGA. The CDR3 DNA sequence: TGTGCCAGCAGCTTGACTAGCGGGGGGGCTCATGAGCAGTTCTTC. Translating gives CASSLTSGGAHEQFF. The full variable domain, in which reference TRBV7-3 and TRBJ2-1 provide the parts outside the CDR3, is GAGVSQTPSNKVTEKGKYVELRCDPISGHTALYWYRQSLGQGPEFLIYFQGTGAADDSGLPNDRFFAVRPEGSVSTLKIQRTERGDSAVYLCASSLTSGGAHEQFFGPGTRLTVL.

V is TRBV7-9 and J is TRBJ2-3, with D tentatively TRBD2 (6 bases). Germline loops: CDR1 SEHNR, CDR2 FQNEAQ (reference sequence). The CDR3 extends over 16 amino acids. V gave up 3 bases and J gave up 0 bases, with 13 bases separating them. The CDR3 protein is CASSFTAGTSTDTQYF. CDR3 in DNA: TGTGCCAGCAGCTTTACTGCTGGGACTAGCACAGATACGCAGTATTTT. Using reference TRBV7-9 and TRBJ2-3 for the parts outside the CDR3, the full variable domain is DTGVSQNPRHKITKRGQNVTFRCDPISEHNRLYWYRQTLGQGPEFLTYFQNEAQLEKSRLLSDRFSAERPKGSFSTLEIQRTEQGDSAMYLCASSFTAGTSTDTQYFGPGTRLTVL.

The chain combines TRBV28 with TRBJ2-7; 8 positions agree with TRBD1. The CDR3 covers 15 residues. V dropped 6 bases and J dropped 3; count of bases not matched to a gene: 10. CDR1 MDHEN and CDR2 SYDVKM come from the germline V gene. The CDR3 loop reads CASRLAGGDYYEQYF. As DNA, the CDR3 is TGTGCCAGCAGGTTGGCAGGGGGCGATTACTACGAGCAGTACTTC. Full variable domain (remainder filled in from reference TRBV28 and TRBJ2-7): DVKVTQSSRYLVKRTGEKVFLECVQDMDHENMFWYRQDPGLGLRLIYFSYDVKMKEKGDIPEGYSVSREKKERFSLILESASTNQTSMYLCASRLAGGDYYEQYFGPGTRLTVT.

This chain uses TRBV7-8 with TRBJ2-6; 14 bases map to TRBD2. Germline V gene data show CDR1 as SGHVS and CDR2 as FQNEAQ. Germline trimming cut 3 bases from V and 2 bases from J; bases unmatched to any gene: 3. The CDR3 is 18 residues long. The CDR3 sequence: CASSFPGLAGAGANVLTF. CDR3 DNA sequence: TGTGCCAGCAGCTTCCCGGGACTAGCGGGAGCTGGGGCCAACGTCCTGACTTTC.

This clone was seen a handful of times. The chain couples TRBV30 to TRBJ2-1, with 9 bases aligning to TRBD2. Germline CDR1 reads GTSNPN; CDR2 reads SVGIG (reference sequence). Trimming took 2 bases from V and 2 from J; bases not matched to a gene: 4. The CDR3 covers 15 residues. The CDR3 is CAWSLASGAYNEQFF. CDR3 in DNA: TGTGCCTGGAGTCTGGCTAGCGGGGCCTACAATGAGCAGTTCTTC. The variable domain in full, with the rest retrieved from reference TRBV30 and TRBJ2-1, is SQTIHQWPATLVQPVGSPLSLECTVEGTSNPNLYWYRQAAGRGLQLLFYSVGIGQISSEVPQNLSASRPQDRQFILSSKKLLLSDSGFYLCAWSLASGAYNEQFFGPGTRLTVL.

This chain joins TRBV2 and TRBJ2-3; TRBD1 aligns across 7 bases. Germline CDR1 is SNHLY and CDR2 is FYNNEI. CDR3 length equals 15 residues. The ends lost 1 base at V and 3 bases at J; junction bases unmatched: 4. The CDR3 region is CASSEGQGLTDTQYF. CDR3 in DNA: TGTGCCAGCAGTGAAGGACAGGGTTTAACAGATACGCAGTATTTT. The complete variable domain, with remaining parts taken from reference TRBV2 and TRBJ2-3, reads EPEVTQTPSHQVTQMGQEVILRCVPISNHLYFYWYRQILGQKVEFLVSFYNNEISEKSEIFDDQFSVERPDGSNFTLKIRSTKLEDSAMYFCASSEGQGLTDTQYFGPGTRLTVL.

The chain has TRBV6-5 and TRBJ1-6; D is possibly TRBD1 (5 bases). The CDR3 totals 15 residues. From germline, CDR1 is MNHEY and CDR2 SVGAGI. Trimming left V 2 bases short and J 6 bases short, with 11 bases between. The chain's CDR3 is CASSYLGGGNSPLHF. In DNA form, the CDR3 reads TGTGCCAGCAGTTACCTGGGGGGGGGTAATTCACCCCTCCACTTT.

V usage is TRBV6-5 and J usage is TRBJ2-7; tentative D call: TRBD1 (6 bases). CDR3 length: 13 amino acids. V was pared by 6 bases and J by 2 bases, with 11 bases between. Germline CDR1 is MNHEY and CDR2 is SVGAGI. The CDR3 loop is CASSTDRAYEQYF. Here the CDR3 DNA reads TGTGCCAGCAGCACGGACAGAGCCTACGAGCAGTACTTC.

The chain is built from TRBV27 and TRBJ2-2; 9 bases match TRBD2. This CDR3 is built from 16 residues. The V gene end was trimmed by 6 bases and the J gene end by 1 base; junction bases not matched to a gene: 6. Germline CDR1 reads MNHEY; CDR2 reads SMNVEV (reference sequence). The CDR3 DNA is TGTGCCAGCAGCCTACTAGCGGGTATGAACACCGGGGAGCTGTTTTTT. Protein sequence: CASSLLAGMNTGELFF.

CDR3 amino acids: CSVTGRNEQFF. CDR3 DNA sequence: TGCAGTGTCACAGGGCGCAATGAGCAGTTCTTC. The chain uses TRBV20-1 and TRBJ2-1, with D maybe TRBD1 (6 bases). The germline CDR1 and CDR2 sequences are DFQATT and SNEGSKA (reference sequence). CDR3 length: 11 residues. Deletions cut 7 bases from V and 6 bases from J, with 10 bases between.